This paragraph reports one T cell receptor (beta chain). The germline gives CDR1 MDHEN, CDR2 SYDVKM. The V gene end was trimmed by 6 bases and the J gene end by 5 bases; junction bases not matched to a gene: 7. This CDR3 region has 16 residues. Seattle's cohort entered during active infection and was followed longitudinally. Under the authors' procedure: The assay estimated nucleated cells by amplifying reference gene primers. Assay: immunoSEQ multiplex PCR; the TCRdb copy retains only in-frame clones and omits some. V and J calls and clone size are those listed in that table; D and trimming were worked out from the DNA. The sample has around 270,000 clones; more than 85% are singletons. The sample comes from a study of blood T cell repertoires in COVID-19. Looking at the study overall: Samples taken during acute and convalescent COVID-19 were collected in the United States, Italy and Spain. The analysed material was cDNA or gDNA that came from T cells, B-cell-depleted T cells, or PBMCs.

The TCR originated in a person aged 18-29 years with COVID-19, enrolled during active disease. The chain combines TRBV28 with TRBJ2-1, with 13 bases aligning to TRBD2. The specimen sequenced was peripheral blood. The CDR3 nucleotides read TGTGCCAGCAGCTCGACCGGGACTAGCGGGAACAATGAGCAGTTCTTC. Protein: CASSSTGTSGNNEQFF.